This TCR beta chain was sequenced for a study of shared clonotypes between healthy human individuals. A note on this clone: No antigen is known for it.

Libraries were prepared by immunoSEQ multiplex PCR; TCRdb keeps only in-frame clonotypes and omits some of them. The top ten clones hold around 1.8% of a sample with about 2.1 million clones, around 93% of them seen once. Positive CCR7 selection of CD45RO-negative cells yielded the naive CD8 cells, and terminally differentiated effector memory CD45RA+ cells were excluded. V was pared by 5 bases and J by 3 bases, with 9 bases of the junction left unmatched. The CDR3 runs 16 residues. Germline V gene data show CDR1 as SEHNR and CDR2 as FQNEAQ (reference sequence). Study results and caveats: Estimated richness values were generally larger in naive subsets than in memory subsets. Having only a few donors restricted how much genetic and exposure-history diversity was captured.

This chain links TRBV7-9 with TRBJ2-1, with 8 bases matching TRBD2. This clonotype originated in a man between 18 and 29 years old in good health. Some clones in this sample may be carry-over from other donors' samples. The sequencing input was naive CD8+ T cells from PBMCs. The CDR3 reads CASSTARTSGYNEQFF. The CDR3 DNA follows: TGTGCCAGCAGCACCGCCCGAACTAGCGGCTACAATGAGCAGTTCTTC.